The rows below give T cell receptor beta chains drawn from one sample of a study of T cells in severe cutaneous drug reactions. Using the multiplex PCR reads, TCRdb records one entry per CDR3 protein without DNA. Seen in this sample are just over 20,000 distinct CDR3 sequences; the ten most common clones hold 6.5% to 8%. The sequenced sample was PBMCs. The receptor set was obtained from a human donor with toxic epidermal necrolysis, a severe cutaneous drug reaction. Both conserved end residues are part of each CDR3. Rows may omit the clone size; those that give it use once, few, many or a size class.

cdr3_aa v_call clone_size j_call
CATSRDSGFREKLFF TRBV15 - TRBJ1-4
CASIAGTDSYNEQFF TRBV5-6 - TRBJ2-1
CASSLVLAGGPPADTQYF TRBV7-2 - TRBJ2-3
CASSTRVSTYNEQFF TRBV9 - TRBJ2-1
CASSEHRGGGYTF TRBV6-1 - TRBJ1-2
CASSFFRGPDTGELFF TRBV5-6 - TRBJ2-2
CATSQNSYEQYF TRBV24-1 - TRBJ2-7
CATSERTGANYGYTF TRBV24-1 - TRBJ1-2
CASSLRTSEQFF TRBV28 - TRBJ2-1
CSARGGDGGYTF TRBV20-1 - TRBJ1-2
CASSYGRRSGANVLTF TRBV6-5 - TRBJ2-6
CASLVSGARGKIWSNQPQHF TRBV12-3/TRBV12-4 - TRBJ1-5
CASSIPGQETQYF TRBV19 - TRBJ2-5
CASSLARWDSPLHF TRBV7-9 - TRBJ1-6
CAISPGQDYGYTF TRBV10-3 - TRBJ1-2
CAWIGSGPIYGYTF TRBV30 medium-sized TRBJ1-2
CAWSPYRVLNTEAFF TRBV30 medium-sized TRBJ1-1
CASSNPGHASSYEQYF TRBV19 - TRBJ2-7
CASTKKGGRGEQYF TRBV28 - TRBJ2-7
CSASETGTRASYEQYF TRBV20-1 - TRBJ2-7
CSARAVTVSYEQYF TRBV20-1 - TRBJ2-7
CASSVQETQYF TRBV5-1 - TRBJ2-5
CASSEEGSSTEAFF TRBV2 medium-sized TRBJ1-1
CASSQVGNQETQYF TRBV4-1 - TRBJ2-5
CSARDPSRAWETQYF TRBV20-1 - TRBJ2-5
CASSQVPGTGHSYEQYF TRBV4-1 - TRBJ2-7
CASSLAAGFNNEQFF TRBV5-1 - TRBJ2-1
CAISTGTRYNEQFF TRBV10-3 - TRBJ2-1
CASSQLTAYYGYTF TRBV14 - TRBJ1-2
CSVDSTHRPGELFF TRBV29-1 - TRBJ2-2
CAWRGPGARPYEQYF TRBV30 - TRBJ2-7
CASSSWTGSTNEKLFF TRBV27 - TRBJ1-4
CASSLATAEAFF TRBV7-2 - TRBJ1-1
CASSLTGGIYGYTF TRBV25-1 - TRBJ1-2
CSVNLAGRSYNEQFF TRBV29-1 - TRBJ2-1
CASSYAEAGVNEQFF TRBV7-9 - TRBJ2-1
CASSLWRTDTQYF TRBV18 - TRBJ2-3
CASRETGSKNIQYF TRBV12-3/TRBV12-4 - TRBJ2-4
CASSNTGDRGYTF TRBV28 - TRBJ1-2
CASSQDGEGGVGYTF TRBV4-1 - TRBJ1-2
CASSFRYRSMNTEAFF TRBV28 - TRBJ1-1